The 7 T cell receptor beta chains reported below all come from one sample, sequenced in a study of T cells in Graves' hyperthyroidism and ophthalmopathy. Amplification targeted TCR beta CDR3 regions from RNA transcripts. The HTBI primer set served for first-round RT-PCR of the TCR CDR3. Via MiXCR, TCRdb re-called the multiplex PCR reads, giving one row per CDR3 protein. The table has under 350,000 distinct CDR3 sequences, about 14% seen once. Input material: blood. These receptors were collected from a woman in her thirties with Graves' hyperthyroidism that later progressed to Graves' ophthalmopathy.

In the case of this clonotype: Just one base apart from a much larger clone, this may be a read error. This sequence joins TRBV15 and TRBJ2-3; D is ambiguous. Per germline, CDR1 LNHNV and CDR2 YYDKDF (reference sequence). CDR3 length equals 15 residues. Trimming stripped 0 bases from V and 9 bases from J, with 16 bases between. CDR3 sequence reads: CATSRDRTPASTQYF. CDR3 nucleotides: TGTGCCACCAGCAGAGATCGTACCCCAGCATCCACGCAGTATTTT.

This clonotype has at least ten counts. The CDR3: CAIGTRQGNTEAFF. CDR3 sequence (DNA): TGTGCCATCGGAACGAGACAGGGGAACACTGAAGCTTTCTTT. The chain uses TRBV10-3 and TRBJ1-1, with 7 positions matching TRBD1. Germline V CDR1 and CDR2: ENHRY, SYGVKD. This CDR3 region has 14 residues. J was trimmed by 1 base and V by 8 bases; bases with no gene match: 7.

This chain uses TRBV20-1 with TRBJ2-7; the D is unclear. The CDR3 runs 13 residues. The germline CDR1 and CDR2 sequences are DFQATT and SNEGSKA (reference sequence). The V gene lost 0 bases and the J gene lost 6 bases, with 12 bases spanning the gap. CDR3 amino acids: CSARDYWVGEQYF. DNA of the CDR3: TGCAGTGCTAGAGATTATTGGGTGGGCGAGCAGTACTTC.

The CDR3 DNA reads as TGTGCCAGCAGTGGGGGAAGGGGGGCCGATACGCAGTATTTT. Amino acids: CASSGGRGADTQYF. The V call is TRBV25-1, the J call TRBJ2-3; D is possibly TRBD1 or TRBD2 (6 bases each). Germline V gene lookup returns CDR1 MGHDK and CDR2 SYGVNS. V was trimmed by 4 bases and J by 6 bases, leaving 14 bases between them. There are 14 residues in the CDR3.

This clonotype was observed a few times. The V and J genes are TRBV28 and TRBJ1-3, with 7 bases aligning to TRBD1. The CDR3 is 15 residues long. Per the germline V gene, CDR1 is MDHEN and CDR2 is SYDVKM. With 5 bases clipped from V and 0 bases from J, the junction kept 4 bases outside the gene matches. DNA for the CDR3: TGTGCCAGCAGTCTCGGGACAGCCTCTGGAAACACCATATATTTT. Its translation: CASSLGTASGNTIYF.

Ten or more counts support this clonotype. CDR3 sequence: CASSSNGPKNIQYF. The CDR3 DNA reads TGTGCCAGCAGCTCGAACGGGCCCAAAAACATTCAGTACTTC. This sequence joins TRBV7-6 and TRBJ2-4; D ambiguous. Trimming left V 4 bases short and J 2 bases short, with 9 bases between. CDR1 and CDR2 (germline): SGHVS, FNYEAQ. This CDR3 region has 14 residues.

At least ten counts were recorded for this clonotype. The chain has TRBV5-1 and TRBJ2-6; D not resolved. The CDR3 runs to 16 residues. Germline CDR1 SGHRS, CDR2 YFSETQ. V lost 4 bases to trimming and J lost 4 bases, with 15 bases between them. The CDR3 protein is CASSQEIVGGANVLTF. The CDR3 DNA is TGCGCCAGCAGCCAAGAGATCGTAGGAGGGGCCAACGTCCTGACTTTC.